The clone carrying this T cell receptor (beta chain) has more than one count but fewer than ten. The data stem from a study of blood T cell repertoires in COVID-19. Clones were read by immunoSEQ multiplex PCR, and TCRdb kept only the in-frame ones, dropping some. The profile shows 150,000 or so clones, roughly 83% of them singletons. CDR1 and CDR2 from the germline V gene are KGHDR and SFDVKD. Trimming removed 7 bases at V and 1 base at J, with 9 bases between. This CDR3 has 14 amino acids. V is TRBV24-1 and J is TRBJ2-2; D unclear. The sequence was collected from a man between 65 and 85 years old who had been exposed to COVID-19. Input material: PBMCs or T cells enriched from blood (not recorded which). The CDR3 region has the DNA TGTGCCACCAGGTCGGGTCAGAACACCGGGGAGCTGTTTTTT. Its translation: CATRSGQNTGELFF.